This T cell receptor (beta chain) came from a study of blood T cell repertoires in COVID-19. Study summary: Spain, Italy and the United States supplied samples that represented acute and convalescent COVID-19. T cells, B-cell-depleted T cells, or PBMCs supplied cDNA or gDNA.

The germline gives CDR1 MDHEN, CDR2 SYDVKM. The CDR3 loop spans 14 amino acids. After removal of 6 bases from V and 7 bases from J, the junction contained 4 bases not matched to a gene. This clone was seen just once. Original data processing: Amplification of reference gene primers was used by the study to estimate nucleated cell counts. Here immunoSEQ multiplex PCR was the method, and the copy in TCRdb shows in-frame clones only, minus some. D and trimming come from the DNA, and the V and J calls and clone size come from that table. The data contain some 95,000 clones, around 81% of them seen just once; the ten biggest clones take up approximately 9%.

The genes are TRBV28 and TRBJ1-6; 9 positions agree with TRBD1. The sequenced material came from peripheral blood. This clonotype was obtained from a man aged 50 or older who had recovered from COVID-19. CDR3 bases: TGTGCCAGCAGGGGACAGGGTTCGAATTCACCCCTCCACTTT. It codes for CASRGQGSNSPLHF.